This T cell receptor (beta chain) emerged from a study of cytotoxic CD8 clonotypes in ibrutinib-treated CLL. This table comes from immunoSEQ multiplex PCR, and its TCRdb copy is limited to in-frame clones, with some not included. Of around 250,000 clones in the sample, roughly 70% are singletons; the top ten hold about 16%. This clone was seen a handful of times. The germline CDR1 and CDR2 sequences are SGHTA and FQGNSA. The V end lost 6 bases, the J end lost 4 bases, and 15 bases lay between the germline ends. The CDR3 covers 14 residues. The sequences come from PBMCs, collected after 24 months of ibrutinib treatment. The sequence was collected from a human donor with chronic lymphocytic leukemia. The V call is TRBV7-2, the J call TRBJ1-1; TRBD1 is a possible D gene (5 bases). This CDR3 reads CASRLMGGSTEAFF. Written as DNA, the CDR3 is TGTGCCAGCAGACTCATGGGGGGGAGCACTGAAGCTTTCTTT.